The rows below give T cell receptor beta chains drawn from one sample of a study of beta chain features in type 1 diabetes. Generated by immunoSEQ multiplex PCR, the TCRdb table keeps only in-frame clones and is missing some. The table lists more than 550,000 clones, around 15% of them singletons. Sequenced input: naive CD4+ T cells from blood. The receptors here all came from a man between 18 and 35 years old with type 1 diabetes. Both conserved end residues are trimmed from each CDR3.

TRBJ2-5	TRBV5-4	ASSARGTQY
TRBJ1-1	TRBV2	ASTFSDTEAF
TRBJ2-1	TRBV7-7	ASSLLAGALYNEQF
TRBJ1-2	TRBV5-4	ASSLAGGRGCT
TRBJ1-5	TRBV11-3	ASSSGQGNQPQH
TRBJ2-3	TRBV7-2	ASSFTGTGGRDTQY
TRBJ2-3	TRBV6-6	ASSYSGTGGGDTQY
TRBJ2-5	TRBV5-4	ASSPNGPGGSGETQY
TRBJ2-6	TRBV5-1	ASSPRIRGGGANVLT
TRBJ2-3	TRBV30	AWSPRRGGPPDTQY
TRBJ1-6	TRBV27	ASSSSWGGTSPLH
TRBJ1-2	TRBV27	ASSSRALRDYGYT
TRBJ2-6	TRBV6-5	ASSRQGMRANVLT
TRBJ1-3	TRBV30	AWSVLLWGSSGNTIY
TRBJ2-7	TRBV25-1	ASSDLTSGYEQY
TRBJ2-1	TRBV2	ASRPGLAGNEQF
TRBJ2-5	TRBV19	ASRDTGRSETQY
TRBJ1-2	TRBV6-5	ASKIWGQGWYGYT
TRBJ2-2	TRBV9	ASTTSGGTGELF
TRBJ2-1	TRBV5-1	ASSLAGVHSYNEQF
TRBJ2-6	TRBV29-1	SVERQGGTGANVLT
TRBJ1-1	TRBV28	ASTQRTEAF
TRBJ2-3	TRBV5-6	ASSLIDRGRGDTQY
TRBJ2-3	TRBV30	AWTHGDSTQY
TRBJ1-2	TRBV29-1	SVVKGTNYGYT
TRBJ2-5	TRBV29-1	SVETSGGETQY
TRBJ2-7	TRBV13	ASSPGTAEHSYEQY
TRBJ2-6	TRBV27	ASRRPGTGTGANVLT
TRBJ2-1	TRBV18	ASSPRTGGSYNEQF
TRBJ1-6	TRBV30	AWSVEGTNYNSPLH
TRBJ2-2	TRBV7-9	ASRPLALGGRNTGELF
TRBJ1-2	TRBV28	ASSLRKYGYT
TRBJ2-7	TRBV5-6	ASSSSSGVDEQY
TRBJ2-7	TRBV5-1	ASSFRAGGAYEQY
TRBJ2-1	TRBV7-9	ASTQWRGQVGEQF
TRBJ2-6	TRBV7-8	ASSLNRFAGANVLT
TRBJ1-6	TRBV5-1	ASSLVGDNSPLH
TRBJ1-6	TRBV13	ASSLGVGGSPLH
TRBJ2-7	TRBV29-1	SVPGQGEYEQY
TRBJ2-7	TRBV29-1	SVTTSGRMGYEQY